This T cell receptor beta chain originates from a study of T-cell reconstitution after alpha-beta-depleted transplantation in children. Concerning this clonotype: What it recognizes is unknown.

Preparation of the TCRbeta library used unique molecular identifiers. TCRdb reanalysed the PCR reads using MiXCR and keeps one entry per CDR3 protein. Found here are about a million distinct CDR3 sequences, about 29% of them singletons; the top ten hold more than 25%. Whole-study findings and limits: Once a year had passed after transplant, T-cell counts and diversity came mostly from newly produced T cells. In some patients, recipient T cells and intrathymic progenitors surviving conditioning explained high day-60 diversity.

V gave up 2 bases and J gave up 15 bases; unmatched junction bases: 7. The CDR3 extends over 12 amino acids. Looked up from germline, CDR1 is SEHNR and CDR2 is FQNEAQ (reference sequence). The genes are TRBV7-9 and TRBJ2-1; 7 bases line up with TRBD2. This clonotype was sampled from a boy younger than two who had a stem cell transplant for SCID, so the T cells may come from the graft donor. This sample comprised PBMCs, mostly from graft donor cells, obtained 360 days after TCRalphabeta/CD19-depleted stem cell transplant. The CDR3 coding sequence is TGTGCCAGCAGCTTAATGGGGGAGGGGTGGTTCTTC. Its protein product is CASSLMGEGWFF. The variable domain in full, completed from reference TRBV7-9 and TRBJ2-1, reads DTGVSQNPRHKITKRGQNVTFRCDPISEHNRLYWYRQTLGQGPEFLTYFQNEAQLEKSRLLSDRFSAERPKGSFSTLEIQRTEQGDSAMYLCASSLMGEGWFFGPGTRLTVL.